These 27 T cell receptor beta chains share one sample of origin, sequenced in a study of shared clonotypes between healthy human individuals. Method: immunoSEQ multiplex PCR; TCRdb's copy keeps in-frame clones and lacks some. The sample contains about 2.2 million clones, about 92% of which appear only once. CD8 cells regarded as naive lacked CD45RO, were positively chosen for CCR7, and omitted terminally differentiated effector memory CD45RA+ cells. The specimen was naive CD8+ T cells from PBMCs. Receptors originate from a man aged 18 to 29 in good health. Some clones in this sample may be carry-over from other donors' samples.

The rearrangement links TRBV28 to TRBJ1-5; D is unresolved. The CDR3 has 15 residues. Trimming removed 5 bases at V and 2 bases at J, with 13 bases between. The V gene's germline CDR1 is MDHEN and CDR2 SYDVKM. The CDR3: CASSGVGLGNQPQHF. In nucleotides, the CDR3 is TGTGCCAGCAGTGGGGTGGGGTTGGGCAATCAGCCCCAGCATTTT. Combining the CDR3 with reference TRBV28 and TRBJ1-5 gives the whole variable domain DVKVTQSSRYLVKRTGEKVFLECVQDMDHENMFWYRQDPGLGLRLIYFSYDVKMKEKGDIPEGYSVSREKKERFSLILESASTNQTSMYLCASSGVGLGNQPQHFGDGTRLSIL.

This clone has a single count. The chain recombines TRBV11-2 with TRBJ2-5; the D gene is possibly TRBD1 (6 bases). The germline V gene has CDR1 SGHAT and CDR2 FQNNGV. V was shortened by 4 bases and J by 2 bases, with 17 bases between the two germline ends. The CDR3 totals 16 residues. The CDR3: CASSSDSYRAQETQYF. The CDR3 DNA follows: TGTGCCAGCAGCTCGGACTCCTACAGGGCTCAAGAGACCCAGTACTTC. Variable domain in full (rest from reference TRBV11-2 and TRBJ2-5): EAGVAQSPRYKIIEKRQSVAFWCNPISGHATLYWYQQILGQGPKLLIQFQNNGVVDDSQLPKDRFSAERLKGVDSTLKIQPAKLEDSAVYLCASSSDSYRAQETQYFGPGTRLLVL.

The chain combines TRBV2 with TRBJ1-5, with a weak D call TRBD1 (5 bases). The CDR3 is made up of 16 amino acids. CDR1 is SNHLY and CDR2 is FYNNEI in the germline V gene. The V end lost 6 bases, the J end lost 7 bases, and 22 bases lay between the germline ends. The CDR3 nucleotides read TGTGCCAGCAGCGGACAATTACCGGGACTCCTACAGCCCCAGCATTTT. Its translation is CASSGQLPGLLQPQHF. Drawing the rest from reference TRBV2 and TRBJ1-5, the complete variable domain is EPEVTQTPSHQVTQMGQEVILRCVPISNHLYFYWYRQILGQKVEFLVSFYNNEISEKSEIFDDQFSVERPDGSNFTLKIRSTKLEDSAMYFCASSGQLPGLLQPQHFGDGTRLSIL.

This chain links TRBV5-6 with TRBJ1-1, with a tentative D call TRBD1 (6 bases). Trimming removed 1 base from V and 5 bases from J, with 15 bases in between. CDR1 is SGHDT, CDR2 YYEEEE, per germline. This CDR3 spans 15 amino acids. CDR3: CASSLSRGLSTEAFF. DNA of the CDR3: TGTGCCAGCAGCTTGTCCCGGGGGCTGAGTACTGAAGCTTTCTTT.

This chain uses TRBV25-1 with TRBJ2-4; D is ambiguous. Germline V lookup: CDR1 MGHDK, CDR2 SYGVNS. Trimming removed 3 bases from V and 0 bases from J, with 15 bases in between. CDR3 length: 17 amino acids. The CDR3 bases are TGTGCCAGCAGTGAGAGGAGAGTGAGCCTAGCCAAAAACATTCAGTACTTC. It encodes CASSERRVSLAKNIQYF.

The chain employs TRBV27 and TRBJ2-1; 11 bases are a match to TRBD2. Trimming at V came to 8 bases and at J to 2 bases, leaving 5 bases not matched to a gene. The CDR3 totals 15 residues. CDR1 and CDR2 (germline): MNHEY, SMNVEV (reference sequence). In nucleotides, the CDR3 is TGTGCCAGCCAATTAGCGGGAGGGCCCTACAATGAGCAGTTCTTC. This translates into CASQLAGGPYNEQFF.

V and J are TRBV4-1 and TRBJ1-4, with D possibly TRBD1 on 6 matching bases. The length of the CDR3 is 15 residues. Per the germline V gene, CDR1 is MGHRA and CDR2 is YSYEKL. The germline V and J ends were trimmed by 0 bases and 10 bases, with 15 bases remaining between them. Here the CDR3 reads CASSQEPGLGGKLFF. CDR3 DNA sequence: TGCGCCAGCAGCCAAGAACCAGGGCTAGGGGGAAAACTGTTTTTT.

This chain joins TRBV5-1 and TRBJ2-7, with D uncertain. The germline gives CDR1 SGHRS, CDR2 YFSETQ. This CDR3 has 15 amino acids. The V end was cut by 4 bases, the J end by 2 bases, with 16 bases between. The DNA for the CDR3 is TGCGCCAGCAGCCCCGGGCCGGACGGAACCTACGAGCAGTACTTC. Its translation: CASSPGPDGTYEQYF. The entire variable domain, with the rest obtained from reference TRBV5-1 and TRBJ2-7, is as follows: KAGVTQTPRYLIKTRGQQVTLSCSPISGHRSVSWYQQTPGQGLQFLFEYFSETQRNKGNFPGRFSGRQFSNSRSEMNVSTLELGDSALYLCASSPGPDGTYEQYFGPGTRLTVT.

This clone has just a few counts. This sequence joins TRBV7-3 and TRBJ2-7; D is perhaps TRBD1 (6 bases). Trimming left V 1 base short and J 2 bases short, with 6 bases between. CDR1 and CDR2 (germline): SGHTA, FQGTGA. There are 13 residues in the CDR3. The DNA for the CDR3 is TGTGCCAGCAGCTTAAACAGGGCCTACGAGCAGTACTTC. The encoded protein is CASSLNRAYEQYF.

V usage is TRBV4-1 and J usage is TRBJ1-1, with D maybe TRBD1 (5 bases). The V end lost 1 base, the J end lost 5 bases, and 26 bases lay between the germline ends. Germline CDR1 reads MGHRA; CDR2 reads YSYEKL. CDR3 length: 19 amino acids. The CDR3 DNA follows: TGCGCCAGCAGCCAAGTTGGGGTTTATCAGACAGCGGTAGGAACTGAAGCTTTCTTT. Translation: CASSQVGVYQTAVGTEAFF.

V gene TRBV19 combines with J gene TRBJ2-1, with 11 nucleotides matching TRBD2. The CDR3 spans 19 residues. Germline V gene sequence: CDR1 LNHDA, CDR2 SQIVND (reference sequence). Trimming cost V 3 bases and J 3 bases; bases outside gene matches: 13. CDR3: CASSILAGGFFTGYNEQFF. In nucleotides, the CDR3 is TGTGCCAGTAGTATTCTAGCGGGAGGTTTTTTTACCGGCTACAATGAGCAGTTCTTC.

The V gene is TRBV6-1, the J gene TRBJ1-2; tentatively, D is TRBD1 (6 bases). The germline CDR1 and CDR2 sequences are MNHNS and SASEGT. The CDR3 spans 15 residues. V gave up 1 base and J gave up 7 bases, with 16 bases separating them. The CDR3 reads CASSEEARSGVGYTF. In nucleotides, the CDR3 is TGTGCCAGCAGTGAAGAAGCAAGGTCAGGGGTTGGCTACACCTTC.

In DNA, the CDR3 is TGTGCCAGTAGGAACTCACTGAACACCGGGGAGCTGTTTTTT. This encodes CASRNSLNTGELFF. This chain uses TRBV19 with TRBJ2-2; D unresolved. This CDR3 contains 14 residues. CDR1 is LNHDA, CDR2 SQIVND, per germline (reference sequence). The ends were cut back, 6 bases at V and 1 base at J, with 9 bases in the middle.

V and J are TRBV7-9 and TRBJ1-5, with 7 bases that match TRBD1. Germline V CDR1 and CDR2: SEHNR, FQNEAQ (reference sequence). This CDR3 is built from 18 residues. The J segment lost 7 bases and the V segment lost 3 bases, leaving 18 bases of the junction unmatched. The CDR3 nucleotides read TGTGCCAGCAGCTTCGACAGGGCAGATTCGGGTTTCGGGCAGCCCCAGCATTTT. Protein: CASSFDRADSGFGQPQHF.

The chain joins TRBV5-1 to TRBJ2-2; 13 bases match TRBD2. With V trimmed by 4 bases and J by 1 base, 4 bases remained unmatched. The CDR3 runs 17 residues. CDR1 is SGHRS, CDR2 YFSETQ, per germline. CDR3 in amino acids: CASSRTSGGLNTGELFF. CDR3 sequence (DNA): TGCGCCAGCAGCAGGACTAGCGGGGGCCTGAACACCGGGGAGCTGTTTTTT.

The chain is built from TRBV28 and TRBJ2-1; D possibly corresponds to TRBD1 (5 bases). The CDR3 sequence is 15 residues long. The V end lost 3 bases, the J end lost 0 bases, and 9 bases lay between the germline ends. The V gene's germline CDR1 is MDHEN and CDR2 SYDVKM. CDR3 bases: TGTGCCAGCAGTTTTGACAGAACCTCCTACAATGAGCAGTTCTTC. The encoded protein is CASSFDRTSYNEQFF.

The DNA for the CDR3 is TGTGCCAGCAGCTTGGCCACAGTAACGAACACTGAAGCTTTCTTT. This encodes CASSLATVTNTEAFF. This rearrangement joins TRBV5-4 to TRBJ1-1, with no clear D. The CDR3 runs 15 residues. Germline V CDR1 and CDR2: SGHNT, YYREEE (reference sequence). V lost 0 bases and J 1 base, leaving 10 bases between the germline ends.

About this clone: This sequence may be a read error, since a much larger clone differs from it by one base. Distinct nucleotide sequences in the sample also encode this CDR3. The V and J genes are TRBV7-9 and TRBJ2-3, with D tentatively TRBD1 (5 bases). This CDR3 comprises 13 residues. Germline CDR1 reads SEHNR; CDR2 reads FQNEAQ (reference sequence). CDR3 in amino acids: CASSLGGTDTQYF. CDR3 sequence (DNA): TGTGCCAGCAGTTTAGGGGGCACAGATACGCAGTATTTT.

This clone was seen a handful of times. V usage is TRBV5-1 and J usage is TRBJ1-1; D may be TRBD1 (6 bases). The length of the CDR3 is 12 residues. V dropped 3 bases and J dropped 7 bases, with 10 bases sitting between them. CDR1 and CDR2 (germline): SGHRS, YFSETQ. The CDR3: CASSSTGNEAFF. CDR3 sequence (DNA): TGCGCCAGCAGCTCGACAGGCAATGAAGCTTTCTTT.

The J gene is TRBJ2-5, the V gene TRBV6-6; perhaps TRBD2 as D (6 bases). The length of the CDR3 is 15 residues. The V end was cut by 2 bases, the J end by 2 bases, with 12 bases between. Germline-derived CDR1 and CDR2 are MNHNY and SVGAGI (reference sequence). Here the CDR3 DNA reads TGTGCCAGCAGTTACATGTACGGGAGACAAGAGACCCAGTACTTC. Protein: CASSYMYGRQETQYF.

The rearrangement uses TRBV7-8 and TRBJ2-7, with 11 bases that match TRBD2. CDR1 and CDR2 (germline): SGHVS, FQNEAQ. This CDR3 has 16 residues. The ends lost 1 base at V and 1 base at J; junction bases unmatched: 3. The CDR3 loop is CASSLELAGVSYEQYF. CDR3 bases: TGTGCCAGCAGCTTAGAACTAGCGGGAGTTTCCTACGAGCAGTACTTC. The complete variable domain, with remaining parts taken from reference TRBV7-8 and TRBJ2-7, reads GAGVSQSPRYKVAKRGQDVALRCDPISGHVSLFWYQQALGQGPEFLTYFQNEAQLDKSGLPSDRFFAERPEGSVSTLKIQRTQQEDSAVYLCASSLELAGVSYEQYFGPGTRLTVT.

J is TRBJ2-7 and V is TRBV6-1; perhaps TRBD1 as D (6 bases). Between the trimmed V and J ends, which lost 3 bases and 3 bases, there was a span of 12 bases. The CDR3 contains 14 residues. The V gene's germline CDR1 is MNHNS and CDR2 SASEGT. In DNA, the CDR3 is TGTGCCAGCAGTGAGCCGGACAGTAACTACGAGCAGTACTTC. This gives the protein CASSEPDSNYEQYF.

In this sample, this clone turned up a few times. The sample holds other DNA sequences that translate to the same CDR3. The CDR3 DNA reads TGTGCCAGCAGCCAAGATGGGGGGCGGGCATACAATGAGCAGTTCTTC. Protein product: CASSQDGGRAYNEQFF. The V gene is TRBV14, the J gene TRBJ2-1; either TRBD1 or TRBD2 may fit D (6 bases each). The V gene's germline CDR1 is SGHDN and CDR2 FVKESK. The CDR3 length is 16 residues. V gave up 0 bases and J gave up 4 bases, with 13 bases separating them.

This chain connects TRBV30 to TRBJ2-3; D might be TRBD2 (6 bases). The CDR3 extends over 15 amino acids. Trimming stripped 0 bases from V and 2 bases from J, with 12 bases between. Germline V gives CDR1 GTSNPN, CDR2 SVGIG (reference sequence). DNA of the CDR3: TGTGCCTGGAGTGTACGCGGGGTGGTCACAGATACGCAGTATTTT. It yields the protein CAWSVRGVVTDTQYF.

Note on this clone: Other DNA sequences in this specimen translate into the identical CDR3. This chain connects TRBV7-3 to TRBJ1-1; perhaps TRBD1 as D (6 bases). Germline V gives CDR1 SGHTA, CDR2 FQGTGA. The CDR3 spans 15 residues. Trimming shortened V by 0 bases and J by 1 base, and 9 bases separated the two germline ends. The CDR3 sequence is CASSLTGGPNTEAFF. In DNA form, the CDR3 reads TGTGCCAGCAGCTTAACGGGGGGGCCGAACACTGAAGCTTTCTTT.

The rearrangement joins TRBV27 to TRBJ2-3; 10 positions agree with TRBD2. The CDR3 runs 17 residues. The trim removed 2 bases at V and 4 bases at J, leaving 9 bases unmatched. Germline lookup yields CDR1 MNHEY and CDR2 SMNVEV (reference sequence). Written as DNA, the CDR3 is TGTGCCAGCAGTTTACACACGATAACTAGCGGGGCAGATACGCAGTATTTT. Its protein is CASSLHTITSGADTQYF.

The genes are TRBV15 and TRBJ2-7; 9 positions match TRBD1. This CDR3 comprises 14 residues. The trim removed 7 bases at V and 5 bases at J, leaving 9 bases unmatched. Germline V gene data show CDR1 as LNHNV and CDR2 as YYDKDF (reference sequence). CDR3 coding DNA: TGTGCCACCAATCCGGGGACAGGGTCCAACGAGCAGTACTTC. Amino acids: CATNPGTGSNEQYF.